A selection of T cell receptor beta chains follows, all from one sample in a study of blood T cell repertoires in COVID-19. The assay was immunoSEQ multiplex PCR, and TCRdb's table has in-frame clones only and misses some. The sample lists about 150,000 clones, 85% to 95% occurring once. The material sequenced was peripheral blood. The receptors were sampled from a man aged 45-60 years with acute or convalescent COVID-19. The CDR3 runs from the conserved cysteine through the conserved F or W. Each record gives: clone size, D gene, V gene, J gene, CDR3 protein, CDR3 DNA. A D gene is named only where the DNA matches it firmly. Size tells how often a clone was seen (once, few, many) or the class of an expanded clone, and some rows leave it out.

NA,TRBD1,TRBV27,TRBJ2-7,CASRDRVYEQYF,TGTGCCAGCAGGGACAGGGTCTACGAGCAGTACTTC
NA,TRBD2,TRBV29-1,TRBJ2-5,CSVVGGGETQYF,TGCAGCGTTGTCGGGGGGGGAGAGACCCAGTACTTC
NA,TRBD2,TRBV9,TRBJ2-1,CASSVEGGRASDEQFF,TGTGCCAGCAGCGTAGAGGGCGGGAGGGCCTCCGATGAGCAGTTCTTC
few,TRBD1,TRBV5-6,TRBJ1-6,CASSLDRGRYNSPLHF,TGTGCCAGCAGCTTGGACAGGGGACGGTATAATTCACCCCTCCACTTT
NA,NA,TRBV24-1,TRBJ2-2,CATSENGLAGELFF,TGTGCCACCAGTGAGAACGGACTTGCCGGGGAGCTGTTTTTT
once,NA,TRBV6-2/TRBV6-3,TRBJ2-1,CASSSLGTNEQFF,TGTGCCAGCAGTTCCCTCGGGACAAATGAGCAGTTCTTC
NA,TRBD1,TRBV10-3,TRBJ1-3,CATGTGEVNTIYF,TGTGCCACCGGGACAGGGGAAGTAAACACCATATATTTT
once,NA,TRBV28,TRBJ2-7,CASSSPRVINEQYF,TGTGCCAGCAGTTCCCCCAGGGTGATAAACGAGCAGTACTTC
NA,NA,TRBV9,TRBJ1-2,CASSVGVGAEPNYGYTF,TGTGCCAGCAGCGTAGGGGTTGGGGCGGAACCTAACTATGGCTACACCTTC
NA,TRBD1,TRBV19,TRBJ1-5,CASSATGGNQPQHF,TGTGCCAGTAGTGCGACAGGGGGAAATCAGCCCCAGCATTTT
few,TRBD1,TRBV19,TRBJ1-2,CASSIARVGQGAYTF,TGTGCCAGTAGTATCGCCAGGGTCGGACAGGGGGCCTACACCTTC
NA,TRBD1,TRBV6-1,TRBJ2-7,CASSDAGTGSSYEQYF,TGTGCCAGCAGTGACGCCGGGACAGGGAGCTCCTACGAGCAGTACTTC
NA,NA,TRBV19,TRBJ2-1,CASRIQGYNEQFF,TGTGCCAGTAGGATACAGGGTTACAATGAGCAGTTCTTC
NA,TRBD2,TRBV5-1,TRBJ2-5,CASSFSGIQETQYF,TGCGCCAGCAGCTTTAGCGGGATCCAAGAGACCCAGTACTTC
once,TRBD2,TRBV15,TRBJ2-3,CATSRRSSGVTDTQYF,TGTGCCACCAGCAGAAGGAGTAGCGGGGTCACAGATACGCAGTATTTT
NA,NA,TRBV6-1,TRBJ1-5,CASSEGLGGIRPQHF,TGTGCCAGCAGTGAAGGTCTTGGGGGGATCCGGCCCCAGCATTTT
NA,TRBD2,TRBV30,TRBJ2-5,CAWSVFRAGGLETQYF,TGTGCCTGGAGTGTATTTCGAGCGGGAGGTTTAGAGACCCAGTACTTC
NA,TRBD1,TRBV5-6,TRBJ2-5,CASSLRTGGLETQYF,TGTGCCAGCAGCTTGAGGACAGGGGGCTTGGAGACCCAGTACTTC
NA,TRBD1,TRBV7-9,TRBJ1-5,CASSAGQGTSNQPQHF,TGTGCCAGCAGCGCCGGACAGGGAACTAGCAATCAGCCCCAGCATTTT
NA,NA,TRBV30,TRBJ2-5,CAWSVRETQYF,TGTGCCTGGAGTGTCCGAGAGACCCAGTACTTC
NA,NA,TRBV7-8,TRBJ1-6,CASSFYRDLNSPLHF,TGTGCCAGCAGCTTTTACAGGGATCTTAATTCACCCCTCCACTTT
once,TRBD2,TRBV19,TRBJ2-1,CASTSGTSGYNEQFF,TGTGCCAGTACCTCCGGGACTAGCGGCTACAATGAGCAGTTCTTC
NA,TRBD1,TRBV19,TRBJ2-2,CASSSRTGGVVSGELFF,TGTGCCAGTAGTTCGCGGACAGGTGGGGTTGTGTCCGGGGAGCTGTTTTTT
NA,NA,TRBV2,TRBJ1-1,CASSDSVGRTEAFF,TGTGCCAGCAGTGATAGCGTGGGGAGAACTGAAGCTTTCTTT
NA,NA,TRBV5-1,TRBJ2-3,CASSLRGLDTQYF,TGCGCCAGCAGCCTGCGGGGTTTGGATACGCAGTATTTT
once,TRBD1,TRBV7-6,TRBJ2-7,CASSLRQGPYEQYF,TGTGCCAGCAGCCTAAGACAGGGGCCCTACGAGCAGTACTTC
NA,NA,TRBV12-3/TRBV12-4,TRBJ1-2,CASRSGPRVGYTF,TGTGCCAGCAGATCTGGCCCACGGGTGGGCTACACCTTC
NA,NA,TRBV19,TRBJ2-4,CASSFTGEANIQYF,TGTGCCAGTAGCTTTACAGGGGAGGCAAACATTCAGTACTTC
NA,TRBD1,TRBV12-3/TRBV12-4,TRBJ1-1,CASSFDRVKAFF,TGTGCCAGCAGTTTTGACAGGGTAAAAGCTTTCTTT
NA,NA,TRBV28,TRBJ1-3,CASVPGSASGGNTIYF,TGTGCCAGCGTCCCCGGCTCGGCGTCGGGGGGAAACACCATATATTTT
NA,TRBD2,TRBV7-2,TRBJ2-2,CASSLELAGGHTGELFF,TGTGCCAGCAGCTTGGAACTAGCGGGGGGCCACACCGGGGAGCTGTTTTTT
NA,TRBD1,TRBV30,TRBJ1-1,CAWSDGQGAFF,TGTGCCTGGAGTGACGGACAGGGGGCTTTCTTT
NA,NA,TRBV7-2,TRBJ1-2,CASSLDGQRGGYTF,TGTGCCAGCAGCTTAGACGGTCAAAGAGGCGGCTACACCTTC
once,TRBD2,TRBV28,TRBJ2-7,CASRTSGSLYEQYF,TGTGCCAGCAGAACTAGCGGGAGTCTGTACGAGCAGTACTTC
NA,NA,TRBV5-6,TRBJ2-5,CASSSLGTTQETQYF,TGTGCCAGCAGCTCACTAGGGACAACACAAGAGACCCAGTACTTC
NA,TRBD1,TRBV7-2,TRBJ2-7,CASRSTGTDYYEQYF,TGTGCCAGCAGATCAACCGGGACAGACTACTACGAGCAGTACTTC
few,TRBD1,TRBV9,TRBJ1-6,CASSSSGTGRSPLHF,TGTGCCAGCAGCAGCTCCGGGACAGGGAGGTCACCCCTCCACTTT
NA,TRBD2,TRBV9,TRBJ2-5,CASSHRLAGEETQYF,TGTGCCAGCAGTCACCGACTAGCGGGGGAAGAGACCCAGTACTTC
NA,TRBD2,TRBV9,TRBJ2-3,CASSGAGPSTDTQYF,TGTGCCAGCAGCGGAGCGGGGCCCAGCACAGATACGCAGTATTTT
NA,NA,TRBV10-3,TRBJ1-5,CAIREGENQPQHF,TGTGCCATCAGAGAGGGGGAGAATCAGCCCCAGCATTTT
few,TRBD1,TRBV10-3,TRBJ1-5,CAISDRDGQPQHF,TGTGCCATCAGCGACAGGGATGGTCAGCCCCAGCATTTT
NA,NA,TRBV2,TRBJ1-4,CASVGENSDEKLFF,TGTGCCAGCGTCGGGGAAAATAGTGATGAAAAACTGTTTTTT
NA,TRBD1,TRBV28,TRBJ2-6,CASSGDRASPGANVLTF,TGTGCCAGCAGTGGGGACAGGGCATCTCCTGGGGCCAACGTCCTGACTTTC